This TCR beta chain was obtained from a study of shared clonotypes between healthy human individuals. Study overall: In total, the donors were a couple of women and a few men aged 18 to 49.

Sequencing was performed on unsorted PBMC DNA using ten immunoSEQ deep assay plates. Here immunoSEQ multiplex PCR was the method, and the copy in TCRdb shows in-frame clones only, minus some. The sample has 550,000 to 600,000 clones; roughly 79% are singletons. The unsorted samples had some 90 million PBMCs used for genomic DNA. The CDR3 loop spans 16 amino acids. Germline V gene sequence: CDR1 SGHRS, CDR2 YFSETQ. V lost 0 bases and J 4 bases, leaving 14 bases between the germline ends. The specimen was PBMCs. The chain combines TRBV5-1 with TRBJ1-3; maybe TRBD1 (6 bases). The source is a middle-aged woman in good health. Some clones in this sample may be carry-over from other donors' samples. In nucleotides, the CDR3 is TGCGCCAGCAGCTTGGCCCCCACAGGGAACGGAAACACCATATATTTT. Its translation is CASSLAPTGNGNTIYF.